Listed below are T cell receptor beta chains from one sample, sequenced in a study of OX40 agonist ivuxolimab in advanced cancers. Measured with immunoSEQ multiplex PCR; TCRdb has only the in-frame clones, and not every one. The sample yields some 150,000 clones, approximately 94% seen once. The sequenced sample was CD4+ or CD8+ T cells sorted from blood, obtained in a trial of the OX40 agonist ivuxolimab. The receptor set was obtained from an adult with an advanced solid tumor such as melanoma, head and neck, liver or kidney cancer. The CDR3 runs from the conserved cysteine through the conserved F or W. A D gene is named only where the DNA matches it firmly. Size is omitted from some rows. Given values are once, few, many or a class for expanded clones.

CDR3	D	V	size
CASSRDSPNTEAFF	TRBD1	TRBV6-1	-
CASSFGTGGGEKLFF	TRBD1	TRBV7-9	-
CATKGQPGGTNTEAFF	-	TRBV10-3	-
CASSLEYHLGNTIYF	-	TRBV11-2	-
CASGLGLTPVLYTGELFF	-	TRBV12-5	-
CASSALGYEQYF	-	TRBV7-6	-
CASSLLGPETQYF	-	TRBV18	-
CASSLTRAGSVTGELFF	-	TRBV7-3	once
CSVGRQSNTEAFF	-	TRBV29-1	-
CASSLGSWGSEAFF	-	TRBV5-1	-
CASSLRVAGANVLTF	-	TRBV7-9	once
CASSQVGGGWIDTQYF	-	TRBV14	-
CASSHDRGFDEQYF	TRBD1	TRBV19	few
CASSSLTWYRNTEAFF	-	TRBV7-2	-
CASTARMTGVVLGYTF	-	TRBV5-8	-
CASSLQGLSYGYTF	-	TRBV6-5	-
CAWSGLAGANEQFF	TRBD2	TRBV30	-
CASSQDSREQPQHF	-	TRBV4-3	-
CASSYGSGGGTDTQYF	TRBD2	TRBV6-5	-
CASSSGLAGAKNIQYF	TRBD2	TRBV11-3	-
CASSLAGGTQYF	TRBD2	TRBV5-1	-
CASSASSYNEQFF	-	TRBV5-1	-
CASSSPSTEAFF	-	TRBV28	-
CASSPLSGERTDTQYF	TRBD2	TRBV18	-
CASSLGQGSDGYTF	-	TRBV7-9	-
CASSVAPNMNTEAFF	-	TRBV9	few
CASLSPAVSGELFF	-	TRBV28	-
CASSFGESTDTQYF	-	TRBV28	-
CASSQSGQGSTEAFF	TRBD1	TRBV4-1	-
CASSPRSGETQYF	-	TRBV18	-
CASNWEWGEQFF	-	TRBV5-1	-
CAWSVLPTAGNEKLFF	-	TRBV30	-
CASSLRARGYTF	-	TRBV6-1	-
CASSPTWSRGANVLTF	-	TRBV5-1	-
CASSFRFRTEAFF	-	TRBV28	-
CASSLRVTGGLETQYF	TRBD1	TRBV11-2	-
CATSREPESSYNEQFF	-	TRBV15	once
CASGSRPTQYF	-	TRBV6-1	-
CSARASYEQYF	-	TRBV20-1	-
CASSSGPYKNIQYF	-	TRBV27	once